Presented here are 10 T cell receptor beta chains from one specimen sequenced in a study of blood T cell repertoires in COVID-19. Some clones are missing from TCRdb's copy, which holds only in-frame ones; the method was immunoSEQ multiplex PCR. The sample records under 90,000 clones, 87% being singletons. The material sequenced was peripheral blood. These receptors were obtained from a man aged 60-69 years with acute or convalescent COVID-19.

This clone appeared once. CDR3 sequence reads: CASSLRVAGGRQETQYF. In DNA form, the CDR3 reads TGTGCCAGCAGCTTAAGGGTAGCGGGGGGGCGACAAGAGACCCAGTACTTC. The genes are TRBV11-2 and TRBJ2-5; 11 bases match TRBD2. Germline lookup yields CDR1 SGHAT and CDR2 FQNNGV. V was pared by 2 bases and J by 2 bases, with 7 bases of the junction left unmatched. The CDR3 spans 17 residues.

The rearrangement uses TRBV2 and TRBJ2-1, with D tentatively TRBD2 (6 bases). Germline V gene data show CDR1 as SNHLY and CDR2 as FYNNEI. The V end was cut by 6 bases, the J end by 5 bases, with 17 bases between. The length of the CDR3 is 15 residues. The CDR3 is CASRFGSGVNNEQFF. The CDR3 coding sequence is TGTGCCAGCAGATTTGGTAGCGGCGTAAACAATGAGCAGTTCTTC.

In its sample, this clone was seen a few times. The chain combines TRBV9 with TRBJ1-4; D might be TRBD1 (5 bases). The CDR3 length is 15 residues. Germline CDR1 SGDLS, CDR2 YYNGEE. Trimming removed 0 bases from V and 5 bases from J, with 11 bases in between. The CDR3 is CASSVGRGGNEKLFF. The CDR3 DNA sequence: TGTGCCAGCAGCGTAGGTAGGGGAGGGAATGAAAAACTGTTTTTT.

This rearrangement joins TRBV19 to TRBJ1-5, with D perhaps TRBD1 (6 bases). The germline CDR1 and CDR2 sequences are LNHDA and SQIVND (reference sequence). Trimming took off 3 bases at V and 1 base at J, with 10 bases between the two ends. The CDR3 is 15 residues long. In nucleotides, the CDR3 is TGTGCCAGTAGTATTCACAGGGCGAGCAATCAGCCCCAGCATTTT. Protein sequence: CASSIHRASNQPQHF.

The chain joins TRBV5-4 to TRBJ2-1; perhaps TRBD1 as D (6 bases). This CDR3 has 13 amino acids. The V gene lost 0 bases and the J gene lost 7 bases, with 8 bases spanning the gap. CDR1 SGHNT and CDR2 YYREEE come from the germline V gene (reference sequence). The CDR3 loop is CASSLDRVNEQFF. The CDR3 coding sequence is TGTGCCAGCAGCTTGGACAGGGTGAATGAGCAGTTCTTC.

The V gene is TRBV9, the J gene TRBJ2-3; perhaps TRBD1 as D (6 bases). Trimming pared 3 bases from V and 3 bases from J, leaving 14 bases between. CDR1 SGDLS and CDR2 YYNGEE come from the germline V gene. This CDR3 spans 15 amino acids. This CDR3 reads CASSAGVSRTDTQYF. CDR3 in DNA: TGTGCCAGCAGCGCAGGGGTCTCCAGGACAGATACGCAGTATTTT. Full variable domain (missing parts from reference TRBV9 and TRBJ2-3): DSGVTQTPKHLITATGQRVTLRCSPRSGDLSVYWYQQSLDQGLQFLIQYYNGEERAKGNILERFSAQQFPDLHSELNLSSLELGDSALYFCASSAGVSRTDTQYFGPGTRLTVL.

V and J are TRBV4-1 and TRBJ1-6, with 12 bases that match TRBD1. Trimming took 0 bases from V and 7 from J; bases not matched to a gene: 1. CDR3 length: 16 amino acids. Germline V gives CDR1 MGHRA, CDR2 YSYEKL. The CDR3 DNA reads TGCGCCAGCAGCCAAGAGGGACAGGGGGCGAATTCACCCCTCCACTTT. This codes for CASSQEGQGANSPLHF.

The chain uses TRBV7-2 and TRBJ1-3, with D unresolved. The CDR3 totals 14 residues. The germline V gene encodes CDR1 SGHTA and CDR2 FQGNSA. V dropped 5 bases and J dropped 0 bases, with 8 bases sitting between them. CDR3 bases: TGTGCCAGCAGCCCCCCAGGCTCTGGAAACACCATATATTTT. Translated: CASSPPGSGNTIYF.

The chain combines TRBV4-3 with TRBJ1-2; a weak D match, TRBD1 (5 bases). V was pared by 0 bases and J by 4 bases, with 15 bases between. This CDR3 spans 16 amino acids. Germline V CDR1 and CDR2: LGHNA, YSLEER. The CDR3, as DNA: TGCGCCAGCAGCCAAGAGTTGAGCAGGGAAGGCTATGGCTACACCTTC. Translation gives CASSQELSREGYGYTF.

This clone was counted a single time. The chain uses TRBV6-5 and TRBJ1-4; D unresolved. The V and J ends lost 10 bases and 8 bases respectively, with 17 bases between them. The length of the CDR3 is 13 residues. Germline lookup yields CDR1 MNHEY and CDR2 SVGAGI. The CDR3 DNA reads as TGTGCCACCAAGACCCACGGGAAGGAAAAACTGTTTTTT. It specifies CATKTHGKEKLFF.